The rows below give T cell receptor beta chains drawn from one sample of a study of cytomegalovirus exposure and HLA in healthy donors. Profiled with immunoSEQ multiplex PCR; TCRdb holds only in-frame clones, not every one. The sample shows approximately 99,000 clones, roughly 83% of them seen only once. Sequences were obtained from PBMCs. The receptor source for this set is a male donor in good health and CMV-seropositive. The CDR3 runs from the conserved cysteine through the conserved F or W. D genes are given only for firm matches. Size is omitted from some rows. Given values are once, few, many or a class for expanded clones.

D gene,clone size,V gene,J gene,CDR3 DNA,CDR3 protein
-,-,TRBV5-1,TRBJ2-2,TGCGCCAGCAGCTTGGCCCAGGGTGTGGCCGGGGAGCTGTTTTTT,CASSLAQGVAGELFF
TRBD1,-,TRBV7-9,TRBJ1-1,TGTGCCAGCAGCGCCGACAGGGAGACTGAAGCTTTCTTT,CASSADRETEAFF
-,once,TRBV30,TRBJ2-7,TGTGCCTGGAGTGTGGGCGTCTACGAGCAGTACTTC,CAWSVGVYEQYF
TRBD1,-,TRBV6-5,TRBJ1-2,TGTGCCAGCAGACGGGACAGGGGTAACTATGGCTACACCTTC,CASRRDRGNYGYTF
-,-,TRBV2,TRBJ1-5,TGTGCCAGCAGTGAAGACGGTTCGCATCAGCCCCAGCATTTT,CASSEDGSHQPQHF
-,-,TRBV6-6,TRBJ1-4,TGTGCCAGCAGTTCCTACAGACCTGGGGCTGAAAAACTGTTTTTT,CASSSYRPGAEKLFF
TRBD2,-,TRBV10-2,TRBJ2-1,TGCGCCAGCTCTAGCGGGGGGGCCGGGGGTGAGCAGTTCTTC,CASSSGGAGGEQFF
-,-,TRBV7-9,TRBJ1-1,TGTGCCAGCAGCTTAGCAACGAGGGGGTCTGAAGCTTTCTTT,CASSLATRGSEAFF
-,-,TRBV7-2,TRBJ2-2,TGTGCCAGCAGCTACCGGGTGTACACCGGGGAGCTGTTTTTT,CASSYRVYTGELFF
-,-,TRBV2,TRBJ1-2,TGTGCCAGCAGCCTGGGGCTGGTTCAAGCTAACTATGGCTACACCTTC,CASSLGLVQANYGYTF
-,-,TRBV30,TRBJ2-6,TGTGCCTGGATCCCTCTCAGGGTCTCTGGGGCCAACGTCCTGACTTTC,CAWIPLRVSGANVLTF
TRBD1,-,TRBV10-1,TRBJ1-1,TGCGCCAGCAGTTTTTTTCAGGGGGCCACTGAAGCTTTCTTT,CASSFFQGATEAFF
TRBD1,few,TRBV29-1,TRBJ2-7,TGCAGCGTTGAAGTCGACAGGGGCAACGAGCAGTACTTC,CSVEVDRGNEQYF
TRBD1,-,TRBV5-1,TRBJ2-7,TGCGCCAGCAGCTCCTGGACAGGGGAGACCTACGAGCAGTACTTC,CASSSWTGETYEQYF
TRBD1,-,TRBV7-8,TRBJ1-5,TGTGCCAGCAGCCCGAGACAGGGGGTAAATCAGCCCCAGCATTTT,CASSPRQGVNQPQHF
TRBD2,-,TRBV6-1,TRBJ2-2,TGTGCCAGCAAACTAGCGGGGGCTAACACCGGGGAGCTGTTTTTT,CASKLAGANTGELFF
TRBD1,-,TRBV4-1,TRBJ1-5,TGCGCCAGCAGCCAAGACGGGACAGGACCCTTTAGCAATCAGCCCCAGCATTTT,CASSQDGTGPFSNQPQHF
-,-,TRBV11-3,TRBJ2-5,TGTGCCAGCAGCTCCCCCTTCACCGGGAGCCTGGAGACCCAGTACTTC,CASSSPFTGSLETQYF
TRBD1,-,TRBV7-9,TRBJ2-7,TGTGCCAGCAGCACCGGACAGGGGGCGGACGAGCAGTACTTC,CASSTGQGADEQYF
TRBD2,-,TRBV6-1,TRBJ2-3,TGTGCCAGCAGTGACGGGGGGGGGTCAGATACGCAGTATTTT,CASSDGGGSDTQYF
TRBD1,-,TRBV5-1,TRBJ2-7,TGCGCCAGCAGCTCGGGACAGAGCGTTTACGAGCAGTACTTC,CASSSGQSVYEQYF
TRBD1,few,TRBV30,TRBJ1-6,TGTGCCTGGAGTGTAGGGACAGGGGGCTCACCCCTCCACTTT,CAWSVGTGGSPLHF
-,-,TRBV7-2,TRBJ2-5,TGTGCCAGCAGCTTAGCTGGCGAGACCCAGTACTTC,CASSLAGETQYF
TRBD1,-,TRBV2,TRBJ1-3,TGTGCCAGCAGTGGGACAGGGGCTGGAAACACCATATATTTT,CASSGTGAGNTIYF
TRBD1,-,TRBV18,TRBJ1-2,TGTGCCAGCTCACCAGGACAGGGGGCTTCCTATGGCTACACCTTC,CASSPGQGASYGYTF
-,-,TRBV5-1,TRBJ1-2,TGCGCCAGCAGCTTGGAAGGGACACCCGGCTACACCTTC,CASSLEGTPGYTF
-,-,TRBV27,TRBJ1-4,TGTGCCAGCAGTTACAGGAATAATGAAAAACTGTTTTTT,CASSYRNNEKLFF
-,-,TRBV30,TRBJ1-6,TGTGCCTGGAACGAAGGGGCGTTTCTCAATTCACCCCTCCACTTT,CAWNEGAFLNSPLHF
-,-,TRBV30,TRBJ2-1,TGTGCCTGTTCCGGGAGCTCCTACAATGAGCAGTTCTTC,CACSGSSYNEQFF
TRBD2,few,TRBV30,TRBJ2-3,TGTGCCTGGAGTAAGGGACTACAGGATACGCAGTATTTT,CAWSKGLQDTQYF
TRBD2,-,TRBV7-9,TRBJ2-1,TGTGCCAGCAGCCCCGGACTAGCGGGGAACGATGAGCAGTTCTTC,CASSPGLAGNDEQFF
-,-,TRBV2,TRBJ1-1,TGTGCCAGCACCCCCGGGGGGAACACTGAAGCTTTCTTT,CASTPGGNTEAFF
-,-,TRBV4-2,TRBJ2-7,TGTGCCAGCAGCCACACTACCACCTACGAGCAGTACTTC,CASSHTTTYEQYF
TRBD1,-,TRBV2,TRBJ1-2,TGTGCCAGCAGCGGACAGGGGTCTGGCTACACCTTC,CASSGQGSGYTF
TRBD2,-,TRBV27,TRBJ2-1,TGTGCCAGCAGTCCGACTAGCGGGGGAAGCTACAATGAGCAGTTCTTC,CASSPTSGGSYNEQFF
-,-,TRBV6-4,TRBJ2-1,TGTGCCAGCAGTGACTCCAGCTACAATGAGCAGTTCTTC,CASSDSSYNEQFF
TRBD1,few,TRBV29-1,TRBJ1-1,TGCAGCGGTGACAGGGGCACTGAAGCTTTCTTT,CSGDRGTEAFF
TRBD1,-,TRBV9,TRBJ1-6,TGTGCCAGCAGCGTAGTCTCAGACAGGGGAGCTTCACCCCTCCACTTT,CASSVVSDRGASPLHF
TRBD1,few,TRBV6-5,TRBJ2-3,TGTGCCAGCAGGAGGGGGCACACAGATACGCAGTATTTT,CASRRGHTDTQYF
-,-,TRBV2,TRBJ2-3,TGTGCCAGCACTCGCGGTGCAGGGGCAGATACGCAGTATTTT,CASTRGAGADTQYF
-,-,TRBV5-1,TRBJ1-2,TGCGCCAGCAGCTTGGCCAGGGTAGAAGGGCCTGGCTACACCTTC,CASSLARVEGPGYTF
-,-,TRBV27,TRBJ2-1,TGTGCCAGCAGGCAGGGGCGCGGTGAGCAGTTCTTC,CASRQGRGEQFF
TRBD1,few,TRBV7-9,TRBJ1-1,TGTGCCAGCCACCCGGGACAGGGCGTCCGTGGTGAAGCTTTCTTT,CASHPGQGVRGEAFF
-,medium-sized,TRBV5-1,TRBJ1-2,TGCGCCAGCAGCCTTATGGACTCGGGCTACACCTTC,CASSLMDSGYTF
TRBD1,-,TRBV6-6,TRBJ1-5,TGTGCCAGCAGTCCCTCGGGACAGGTGAGAGGGCCCCAGCATTTT,CASSPSGQVRGPQHF
-,-,TRBV5-1,TRBJ2-7,TGCGCCAGCAGCTTACCCGTGGGGGGAATTTCCTACGAGCAGTATTTC,CASSLPVGGISYEQYF
TRBD2,-,TRBV9,TRBJ2-3,TGTGCCAGCAGCGCGAGCGGGGGCTCCCCCACAGATACGCAGTATTTT,CASSASGGSPTDTQYF
-,-,TRBV19,TRBJ1-2,TGTGCCAGTAGTATAGGCGAGGCTTCGAAATATGGCTACACCTTC,CASSIGEASKYGYTF
-,-,TRBV5-6,TRBJ1-5,TGTGCCAGCAGCTTGGGACAGGTTGGCAATCAGCCCCAGCATTTT,CASSLGQVGNQPQHF
-,-,TRBV19,TRBJ1-5,TGTGCCAGTAGTACCGGGGGCAATCAGCCCCAGCATTTT,CASSTGGNQPQHF
TRBD1,once,TRBV10-3,TRBJ1-1,TGTGCCACCCGCATCGAGGACAGGGCGAACACTGAAGCTTTCTTT,CATRIEDRANTEAFF